The 10 T cell receptor beta chains below were found in one sample sequenced in a study of blood T cell repertoires in COVID-19. Here immunoSEQ multiplex PCR was the method, and the copy in TCRdb shows in-frame clones only, minus some. The table records hundreds of thousands of clones, under 95% of them present only once. Sequenced sample: PBMCs or T cells enriched from blood (not recorded which). These receptors were collected from a young woman who had recovered from COVID-19.

J is TRBJ1-6 and V is TRBV18, with 9 bases that match TRBD1. The CDR3 spans 16 residues. The V and J ends lost 1 base and 7 bases, in that order; junction bases with no gene match: 5. Germline values: CDR1 KGHSH, CDR2 LQKENI. The DNA for the CDR3 is TGTGCCAGCTCACCACAGACAGGGGGTAGGAATTCACCCCTCCACTTT. Translated, it gives CASSPQTGGRNSPLHF.

The chain combines TRBV3-1 (or the pseudogene TRBV3-2) with TRBJ1-4; 10 nucleotides agree with TRBD1. The length of the CDR3 is 15 residues. The V and J ends lost 2 bases and 4 bases, in that order; junction bases with no gene match: 1. From germline, CDR1 is LGHDT and CDR2 YNNKEL (reference sequence). The CDR3 DNA reads as TGTGCCAGCAGCCAACGGGACAGGGGTAATGAAAAACTGTTTTTT. Protein product: CASSQRDRGNEKLFF.

J is TRBJ2-2 and V is TRBV10-3; TRBD2 aligns across 9 bases. CDR3 length: 13 amino acids. Germline CDR1 and CDR2: ENHRY and SYGVKD. The V segment lost 11 bases and the J segment 5 bases; nucleotides outside the gene matches: 6. The CDR3 sequence is CASGGGETGELFF. For the CDR3, the DNA is TGTGCCTCCGGCGGGGGGGAGACCGGGGAGCTGTTTTTT.

This clone showed up many times. The same CDR3 also results from other DNA sequences found in this sample. The CDR3 region has the DNA TGTGCCAGCAGCCCGGGGACAGGGGGCCTGGGTGAAAAACTGTTTTTT. This encodes CASSPGTGGLGEKLFF. The genes are TRBV9 and TRBJ1-4, with TRBD1 matching over 12 bases. CDR1 SGDLS and CDR2 YYNGEE come from the germline V gene. The CDR3 extends over 16 amino acids. J lost 7 bases, V lost 4 bases, and 8 bases had no gene match.

The chain is built from TRBV5-1 and TRBJ2-3; D is undetermined. Germline V CDR1 and CDR2: SGHRS, YFSETQ. Trimming removed 1 base from V and 4 bases from J, with 4 bases in between. This CDR3 is built from 12 residues. The CDR3 DNA reads as TGCGCCAGCAGCTTGACGGCAGATACGCAGTATTTT. It codes for CASSLTADTQYF.

J is TRBJ2-3 and V is TRBV19; TRBD1 matches at 7 bases. Germline CDR1 and CDR2: LNHDA and SQIVND (reference sequence). This CDR3 spans 13 amino acids. Germline trimming cut 3 bases from V and 6 bases from J; bases unmatched to any gene: 3. The CDR3 bases are TGTGCCAGTAGTATGGGACAGAGGGATACGCAGTATTTT. Protein sequence: CASSMGQRDTQYF.

This chain connects TRBV5-6 to TRBJ2-7, with D unclear. Germline CDR1 and CDR2: SGHDT and YYEEEE. V lost 3 bases and J lost 13, with 17 bases in between. The CDR3 contains 12 residues. Written as DNA, the CDR3 is TGTGCCAGCAGCTCAGAATCGGGTTCGTGCTACTTC. Its protein is CASSSESGSCYF.

This rearrangement joins TRBV7-2 to TRBJ1-1; 8 bases agree with TRBD1. Germline CDR1 and CDR2: SGHTA and FQGNSA. The J segment lost 10 bases and the V segment lost 4 bases, leaving 2 bases of the junction unmatched. The CDR3 extends over 11 amino acids. CDR3 in DNA: TGTGCCAGCAGCTCCGACAGGGGAGCTTTCTTT. Translated: CASSSDRGAFF.

DNA of the CDR3: TGTGCCAGCAGCTTAGGCGGGGGGGCCGGGAATGAGCAGTTCTTC. This sequence encodes CASSLGGGAGNEQFF. The chain joins TRBV11-3 to TRBJ2-1; 9 bases fit TRBD2. J lost 7 bases, V lost 1 base, and 5 bases had no gene match. Germline V gene sequence: CDR1 SGHNT, CDR2 YENEEA. The CDR3 runs to 15 residues.

The V and J genes are TRBV19 and TRBJ1-3, with 8 bases aligning to TRBD1. The CDR3 runs to 17 residues. After removal of 2 bases from V and 3 bases from J, the junction contained 9 bases not matched to a gene. Germline V gives CDR1 LNHDA, CDR2 SQIVND (reference sequence). CDR3 sequence (DNA): TGTGCCAGTAGTATATACCCTCGACAGGGGCTTGGAAACACCATATATTTT. It encodes CASSIYPRQGLGNTIYF.